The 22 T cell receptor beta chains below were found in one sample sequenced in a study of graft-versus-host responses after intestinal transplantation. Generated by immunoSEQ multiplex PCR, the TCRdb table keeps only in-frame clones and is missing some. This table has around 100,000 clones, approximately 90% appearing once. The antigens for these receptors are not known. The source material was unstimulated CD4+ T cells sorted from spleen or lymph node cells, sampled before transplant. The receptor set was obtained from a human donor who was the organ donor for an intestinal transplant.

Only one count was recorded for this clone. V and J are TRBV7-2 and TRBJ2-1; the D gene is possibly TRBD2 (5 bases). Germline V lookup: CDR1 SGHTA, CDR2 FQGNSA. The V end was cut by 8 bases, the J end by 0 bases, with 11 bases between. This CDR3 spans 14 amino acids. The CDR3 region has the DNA TGTGCCAGCGTCCTGGGGAGCTCCTACAATGAGCAGTTCTTC. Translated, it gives CASVLGSSYNEQFF.

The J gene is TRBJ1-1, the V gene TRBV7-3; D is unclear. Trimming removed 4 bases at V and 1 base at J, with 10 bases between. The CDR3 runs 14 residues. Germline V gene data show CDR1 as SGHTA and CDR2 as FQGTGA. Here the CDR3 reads CASSSARPNTEAFF. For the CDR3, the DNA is TGTGCCAGCAGCTCCGCCCGGCCGAACACTGAAGCTTTCTTT.

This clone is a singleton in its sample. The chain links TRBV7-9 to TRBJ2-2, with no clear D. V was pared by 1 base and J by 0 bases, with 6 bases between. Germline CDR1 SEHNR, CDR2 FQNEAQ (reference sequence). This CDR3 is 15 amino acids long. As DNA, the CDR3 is TGTGCCAGCAGCTTAGGAGTCGCGAACACCGGGGAGCTGTTTTTT. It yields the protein CASSLGVANTGELFF.

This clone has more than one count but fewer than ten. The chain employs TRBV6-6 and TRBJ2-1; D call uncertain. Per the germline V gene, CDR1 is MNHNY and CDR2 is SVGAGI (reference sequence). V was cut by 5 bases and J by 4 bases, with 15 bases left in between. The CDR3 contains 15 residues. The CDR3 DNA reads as TGTGCCAGCAGTCCCGGTTCCGCGGATTACAATGAGCAGTTCTTC. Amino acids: CASSPGSADYNEQFF.

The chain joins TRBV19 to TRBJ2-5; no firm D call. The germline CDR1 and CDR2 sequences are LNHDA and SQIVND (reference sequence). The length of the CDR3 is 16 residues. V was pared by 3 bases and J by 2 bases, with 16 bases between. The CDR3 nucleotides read TGTGCCAGTAGTATTAACCCCGGGCTATCACAAGAGACCCAGTACTTC. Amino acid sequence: CASSINPGLSQETQYF. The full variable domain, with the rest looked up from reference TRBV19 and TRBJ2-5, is DGGITQSPKYLFRKEGQNVTLSCEQNLNHDAMYWYRQDPGQGLRLIYYSQIVNDFQKGDIAEGYSVSREKKESFPLTVTSAQKNPTAFYLCASSINPGLSQETQYFGPGTRLLVL.

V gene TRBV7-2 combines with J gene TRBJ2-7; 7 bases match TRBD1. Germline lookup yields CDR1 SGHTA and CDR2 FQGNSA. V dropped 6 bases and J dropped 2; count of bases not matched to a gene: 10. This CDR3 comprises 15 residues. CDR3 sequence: CASSLSPGQTYEQYF. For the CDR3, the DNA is TGTGCCAGCAGTTTATCCCCGGGACAGACCTACGAGCAGTACTTC.

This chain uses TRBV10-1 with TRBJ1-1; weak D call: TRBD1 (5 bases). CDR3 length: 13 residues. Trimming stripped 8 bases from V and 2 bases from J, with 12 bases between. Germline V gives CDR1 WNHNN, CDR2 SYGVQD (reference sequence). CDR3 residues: CASRGTDNTEAFF. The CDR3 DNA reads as TGCGCCAGCCGAGGGACGGATAACACTGAAGCTTTCTTT.

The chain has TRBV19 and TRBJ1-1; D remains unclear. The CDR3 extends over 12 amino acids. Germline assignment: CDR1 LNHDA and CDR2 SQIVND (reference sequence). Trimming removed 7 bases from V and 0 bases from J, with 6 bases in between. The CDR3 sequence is CASKRLNTEAFF. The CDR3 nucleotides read TGTGCCAGTAAACGGTTGAACACTGAAGCTTTCTTT. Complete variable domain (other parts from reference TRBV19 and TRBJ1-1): DGGITQSPKYLFRKEGQNVTLSCEQNLNHDAMYWYRQDPGQGLRLIYYSQIVNDFQKGDIAEGYSVSREKKESFPLTVTSAQKNPTAFYLCASKRLNTEAFFGQGTRLTVV.

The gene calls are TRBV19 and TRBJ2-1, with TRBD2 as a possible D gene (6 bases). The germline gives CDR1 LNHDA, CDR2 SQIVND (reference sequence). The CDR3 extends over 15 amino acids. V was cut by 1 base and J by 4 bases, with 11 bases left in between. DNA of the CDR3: TGTGCCAGTAGTATAGGGGACTCACGTTACAATGAGCAGTTCTTC. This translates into CASSIGDSRYNEQFF.

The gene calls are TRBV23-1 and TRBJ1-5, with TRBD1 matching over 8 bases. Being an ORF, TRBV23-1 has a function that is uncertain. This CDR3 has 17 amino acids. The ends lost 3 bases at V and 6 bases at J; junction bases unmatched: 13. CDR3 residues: CASSHLARQGAGQPQHF. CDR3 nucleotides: TGCGCCAGCAGTCACCTAGCTCGCCAGGGGGCCGGTCAGCCCCAGCATTTT.

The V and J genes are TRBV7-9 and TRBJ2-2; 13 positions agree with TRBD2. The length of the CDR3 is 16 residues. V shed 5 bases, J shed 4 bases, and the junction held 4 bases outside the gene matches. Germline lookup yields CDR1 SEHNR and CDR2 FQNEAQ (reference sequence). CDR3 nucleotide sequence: TGTGCCAGCAGCCGAACTAGCGGGAGGGGCACCGGGGAGCTGTTTTTT. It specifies CASSRTSGRGTGELFF.

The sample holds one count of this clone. CDR3 sequence reads: CASSRGGSGANVLTF. CDR3 DNA sequence: TGTGCCAGCAGTAGAGGGGGCTCTGGGGCCAACGTCCTGACTTTC. This chain links TRBV6-1 with TRBJ2-6; D may be TRBD1 (6 bases). The CDR3 consists of 15 residues. The germline CDR1 and CDR2 sequences are MNHNS and SASEGT. The V and J ends lost 5 bases and 0 bases respectively, with 8 bases between them.

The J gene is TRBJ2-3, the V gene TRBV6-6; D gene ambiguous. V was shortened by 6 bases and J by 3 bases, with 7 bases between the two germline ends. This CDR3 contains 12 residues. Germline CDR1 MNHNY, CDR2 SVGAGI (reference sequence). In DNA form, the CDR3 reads TGTGCCAGCAGCGCAAGAACAGATACGCAGTATTTT. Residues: CASSARTDTQYF.

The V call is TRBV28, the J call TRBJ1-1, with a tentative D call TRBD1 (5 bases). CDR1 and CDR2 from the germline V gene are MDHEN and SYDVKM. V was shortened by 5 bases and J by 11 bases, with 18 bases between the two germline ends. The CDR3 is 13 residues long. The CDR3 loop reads CASSRPPRGAAFF. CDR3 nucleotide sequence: TGTGCCAGCAGTCGCCCCCCTCGAGGGGCGGCTTTCTTT.

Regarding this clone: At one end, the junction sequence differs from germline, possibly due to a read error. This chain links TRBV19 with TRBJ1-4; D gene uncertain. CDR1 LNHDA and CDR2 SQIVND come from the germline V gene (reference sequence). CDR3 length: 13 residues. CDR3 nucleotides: TGTGCCAGTAGTGGGTCGGGGATGGAAAGACTGTTTTTT. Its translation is CASSGSGMERLFF.

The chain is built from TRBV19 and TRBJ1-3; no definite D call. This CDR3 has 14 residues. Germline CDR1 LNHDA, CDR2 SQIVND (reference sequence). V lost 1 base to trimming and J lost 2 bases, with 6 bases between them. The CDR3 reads CASSIGEAGNTIYF. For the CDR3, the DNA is TGTGCCAGTAGTATAGGTGAAGCTGGAAACACCATATATTTT.

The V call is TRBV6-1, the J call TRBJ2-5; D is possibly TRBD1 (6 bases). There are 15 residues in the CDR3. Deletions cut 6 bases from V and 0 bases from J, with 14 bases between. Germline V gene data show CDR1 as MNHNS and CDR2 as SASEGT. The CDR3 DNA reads TGTGCCAGCAGGAAACCGAGGGGGTACCAAGAGACCCAGTACTTC. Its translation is CASRKPRGYQETQYF.

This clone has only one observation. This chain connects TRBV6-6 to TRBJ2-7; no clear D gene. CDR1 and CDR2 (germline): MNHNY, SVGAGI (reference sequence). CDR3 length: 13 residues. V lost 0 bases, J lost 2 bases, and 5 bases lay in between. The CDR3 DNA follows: TGTGCCAGCAGTTACTCGGTCGCCTACGAGCAGTACTTC. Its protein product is CASSYSVAYEQYF.

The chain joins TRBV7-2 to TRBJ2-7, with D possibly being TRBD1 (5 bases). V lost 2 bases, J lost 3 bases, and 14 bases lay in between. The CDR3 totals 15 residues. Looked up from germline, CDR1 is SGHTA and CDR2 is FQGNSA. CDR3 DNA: TGTGCCAGCAGCTTAAGGTTCACAGGCGGCTACGAGCAGTACTTC. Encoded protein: CASSLRFTGGYEQYF.

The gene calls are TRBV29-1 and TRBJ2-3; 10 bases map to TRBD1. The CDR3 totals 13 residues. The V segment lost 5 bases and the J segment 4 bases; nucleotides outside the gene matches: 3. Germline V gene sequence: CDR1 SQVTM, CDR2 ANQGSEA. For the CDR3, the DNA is TGCAGCGTTCGGACAGGGGGTCCAGATACGCAGTATTTT. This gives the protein CSVRTGGPDTQYF.

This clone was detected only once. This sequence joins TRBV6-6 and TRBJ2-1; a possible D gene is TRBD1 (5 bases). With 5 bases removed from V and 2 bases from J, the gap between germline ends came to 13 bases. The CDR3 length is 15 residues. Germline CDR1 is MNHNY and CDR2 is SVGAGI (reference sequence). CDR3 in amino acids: CASSAQRGAYNEQFF. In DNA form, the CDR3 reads TGTGCCAGCAGTGCGCAAAGGGGCGCCTACAATGAGCAGTTCTTC.

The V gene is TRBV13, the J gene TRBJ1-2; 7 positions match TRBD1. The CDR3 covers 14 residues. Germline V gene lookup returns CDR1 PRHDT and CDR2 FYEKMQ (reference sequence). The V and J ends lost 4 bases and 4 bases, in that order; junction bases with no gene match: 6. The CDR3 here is CASSSQQGFYGYTF. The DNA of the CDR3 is TGTGCCAGCAGCTCCCAACAGGGGTTCTATGGCTACACCTTC.